This T cell receptor (beta chain) was sequenced for a study of CD8 T cells in ankylosing spondylitis (dated by TCRdb to 2016 to 2017). For the wider study: The study profiled T cell receptor beta repertoires in healthy donors and ankylosing spondylitis patients to find disease-linked TCR variants. The full study cohort was made up of 25 to 30 ankylosing spondylitis patients and around 100 healthy donors. Peripheral blood was sampled, and synovial fluid was also collected from ankylosing spondylitis patients.

Points the paper makes about the study in general: The disease-linked clones were reported as significantly enriched in matched synovial fluid samples from ankylosing spondylitis patients. The disease-linked clones had a CD8+ phenotype and were found at relatively low frequencies in peripheral blood. A TCR beta motif of 8 or 9 highly homologous amino acid variants appeared characteristic of blood from ankylosing spondylitis patients. Some motif variants were previously reported in synovial fluid and blood of reactive arthritis patients, suggesting common disease-initiation mechanisms.

Synovial fluid samples and blood samples obtained from the same ankylosing spondylitis patients were matched. Including the terminal cysteine and phenylalanine, the CDR3 comprises 15 residues. Here the CDR3 DNA is all that survives: 45 bases in frame from base 1. V lost 2 bases and J lost 8 bases; the stretch between them is 16 bases long. CDR1 is given as SGHRS and CDR2 as YFSETQ, both from the germline V gene. TCRdb lists the instrument as Illumina HiSeq 2500. TCR beta libraries were prepared by quantitative 5'-RACE with molecular barcodes. The study's own analysis went as follows. A new computational method based on a probabilistic model of VDJ rearrangement was used to identify disease-linked TCR variants. TCRdb reanalyzed the raw reads on its own, using fastp at Q25 for trimming and MiXCR for clone calling, and kept in-frame beta chains. A single entry per CDR3 protein holds the most common genes and DNA from its merged rows. In this record, the V and J calls reflect TCRdb's handling and not the investigators' own analysis. In this sample the table shows roughly 130,000 distinct CDR3 sequences, roughly 8% of which occur a single time. The top ten clones comprise roughly 7.2% of the sample.

A note on this clonotype: Its antigen is not yet known. Base-call qualities are not available, and no considerably larger clone is one nucleotide away.

The specimen was synovial fluid, either unsorted or a sorted T cell fraction (not recorded which). The receptor chain draws on TRBV5-1 and TRBJ2-2; TRBD1 is possibly the D segment (5 matching bases). The sequence came from a male donor with ankylosing spondylitis. The sequenced DNA is TGCGCCAGCAGCTTTGGTCAGCAGGGCCAAGGGGAGCTGTTTTTT. This sequence encodes CASSFGQQGQGELFF.